This T cell receptor (beta chain) came from a study of neoadjuvant anti-PD-1 for oral cavity cancer. About the research overall: Nivolumab at 3 mg/kg was mostly given biweekly, three to four doses, pre-surgery. Patients without progression received a fourth nivolumab dose around day 43, then surgical resection on days 50-56.

Germline CDR1 SGHDT, CDR2 YYEEEE. The CDR3 length is 13 residues. Trimming left V 4 bases short and J 3 bases short, with 7 bases between. Analysis of PBMCs was direct, with no culture step. Profiling relied on immunoSEQ multiplex PCR, and the TCRdb table lists in-frame clones only, not all of them. Here the sample spans around 17,000 clones, roughly two thirds being singletons. This TCR was sampled from a person between 40 and 80 years old with oral cavity squamous cell carcinoma. The sequencing used PBMCs, collected before nivolumab (anti-PD-1) treatment. The chain combines TRBV5-6 with TRBJ2-2; D gene unclear. The CDR3 DNA sequence: TGTGCCAGCAGCAAGCAGTACACCGGGGAGCTGTTTTTT. The encoded protein is CASSKQYTGELFF. Together with reference TRBV5-6 and TRBJ2-2, the CDR3 gives the full variable domain: DAGVTQSPTHLIKTRGQQVTLRCSPKSGHDTVSWYQQALGQGPQFIFQYYEEEERQRGNFPDRFSGHQFPNYSSELNVNALLLGDSALYLCASSKQYTGELFFGEGSRLTVL.